The 3 T cell receptor beta chains below come from one sample, sequenced in a study of Tregs in tolerant kidney transplant recipients. The repertoire was sequenced with immunoSEQ multiplex PCR; TCRdb's copy has only in-frame clones and lacks some. The profile shows 90,000 or so clones, roughly 92% of them singletons. The sequenced material came from CD8+ T cells from blood. These TCRs come from a human donor in good health.

The rearrangement links TRBV4-1 to TRBJ2-1; the D gene is possibly TRBD2 (5 bases). This CDR3 region has 12 residues. Trimming cost V 7 bases and J 2 bases, with 6 bases left between them. Germline CDR1 and CDR2: MGHRA and YSYEKL. The CDR3 region has the DNA TGCGCCAGCACCGGGACCTACAATGAGCAGTTCTTC. This translates into CASTGTYNEQFF.

The chain links TRBV5-6 to TRBJ1-2, with D perhaps TRBD1 (5 bases). The CDR3 runs to 16 residues. The V end lost 2 bases, the J end lost 4 bases, and 18 bases lay between the germline ends. CDR1 is SGHDT, CDR2 YYEEEE, per germline. CDR3 nucleotides: TGTGCCAGCAGCTTACTCAACGCAGCCGGGACCTATGGCTACACCTTC. Encoded protein: CASSLLNAAGTYGYTF.

The sample holds one count of this clone. Its ends do not fully match the called genes, so a read error is possible. This chain links TRBV9 with TRBJ2-7; no reliable D call. CDR1 is SGDLS and CDR2 is YYNGEE in the germline V gene. The CDR3 runs to 14 residues. In nucleotides, the CDR3 is TGTGCCAGCAGCGTGGGTCCTCCCTCCAACGAGCAGTACTTC. Translated: CASSVGPPSNEQYF. Combining the CDR3 with reference TRBV9 and TRBJ2-7 gives the whole variable domain DSGVTQTPKHLITATGQRVTLRCSPRSGDLSVYWYQQSLDQGLQFLIQYYNGEERAKGNILERFSAQQFPDLHSELNLSSLELGDSALYFCASSVGPPSNEQYFGPGTRLTVT.